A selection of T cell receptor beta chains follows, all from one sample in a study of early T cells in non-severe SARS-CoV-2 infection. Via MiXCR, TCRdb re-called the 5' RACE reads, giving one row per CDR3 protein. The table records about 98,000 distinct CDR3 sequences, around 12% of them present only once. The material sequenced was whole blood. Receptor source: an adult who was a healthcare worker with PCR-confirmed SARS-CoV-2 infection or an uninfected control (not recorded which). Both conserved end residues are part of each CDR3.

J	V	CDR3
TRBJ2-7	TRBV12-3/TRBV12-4	CASSPDGPYEQYF
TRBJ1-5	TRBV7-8	CASSLVGEDTSNQPQHF
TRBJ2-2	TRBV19	CASTHHPGVGNTGELFF
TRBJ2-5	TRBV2	CASSRAAGRGETQYF
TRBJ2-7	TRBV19	CASSTNGLAKSYEQYF
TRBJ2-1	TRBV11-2	CASSATTSGDSYNEQFF
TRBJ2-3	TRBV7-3	CATSSGASGSTDTQYF
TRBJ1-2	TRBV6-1	CASSAHQGLEF
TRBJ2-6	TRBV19	CASSSRTVSGANVLTF
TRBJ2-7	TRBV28	CASTDQTATYEQYF
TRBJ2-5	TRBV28	CASSFLLLAVKETQYF
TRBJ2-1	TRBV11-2	CASSPRAATSGSWNEQFF
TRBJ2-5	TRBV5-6	CASSLAETQYF
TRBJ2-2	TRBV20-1	CSASIQREGIGELFF
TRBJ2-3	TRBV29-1	CSGSGAADTQYF
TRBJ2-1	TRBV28	CASSVGGAFNEQFF
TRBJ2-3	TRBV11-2	CASSFGSGGGDTQYF